This T cell receptor beta chain is drawn from a study of identical twins. TCRdb used MiXCR to reprocess the 5' RACE reads, holding one entry per CDR3 protein. This table holds roughly 720,000 distinct CDR3 sequences, 15% to 20% found once. V was shortened by 6 bases and J by 5 bases, with 19 bases between the two germline ends. This CDR3 is 14 amino acids long. The germline V gene encodes CDR1 DFQATT and CDR2 SNEGSKA (reference sequence). Another study also made use of these data, one on T cells expressing NK-cell markers.

The chain recombines TRBV20-1 with TRBJ1-1; a weak D match, TRBD1 (5 bases). Sequencing was carried out using PBMCs. The sequence was collected from a woman in her late teens or twenties in good health. CDR3 protein: CSAARTPRGTEAFF. The CDR3 DNA sequence: TGCAGTGCCGCTCGGACGCCGAGGGGAACTGAAGCTTTCTTT.